These 25 T cell receptor beta chains came from one sample sequenced in a study of blood T cell repertoires in COVID-19. Produced via immunoSEQ multiplex PCR; TCRdb's table is partial and in-frame only. The sample holds about 230,000 clones, 65% to 85% seen once. Specimen: peripheral blood. These receptors originate from a man older than 75 with acute or convalescent COVID-19.

V and J are TRBV7-9 and TRBJ2-7; D uncertain. Germline V lookup: CDR1 SEHNR, CDR2 FQNEAQ (reference sequence). The CDR3 covers 12 residues. Trimming pared 8 bases from V and 4 bases from J, leaving 12 bases between. The CDR3 protein is CASEMVAYEQYF. CDR3 nucleotides: TGTGCCAGCGAGATGGTCGCATACGAGCAGTACTTC.

The chain links TRBV18 to TRBJ2-4; D might be TRBD2 (5 bases). This CDR3 has 15 residues. The V gene lost 4 bases and the J gene lost 3 bases, with 13 bases spanning the gap. CDR1 is KGHSH and CDR2 is LQKENI in the germline V gene. The CDR3: CASSQTTLDKNIQYF. In DNA, the CDR3 is TGTGCCAGCTCACAGACTACCCTGGACAAAAACATTCAGTACTTC.

The chain recombines TRBV18 with TRBJ2-3; maybe TRBD1 (6 bases). The CDR3 extends over 15 amino acids. V lost 2 bases, J lost 1 base, and 10 bases lay in between. Per the germline V gene, CDR1 is KGHSH and CDR2 is LQKENI. Here the CDR3 DNA reads TGTGCCAGCTCACCAATTCCAGGGGGCACAGATACGCAGTATTTT. Translating gives CASSPIPGGTDTQYF.

This chain links TRBV5-5 with TRBJ1-2, with 7 bases fitting TRBD1. The CDR3 loop spans 16 amino acids. Per germline, CDR1 SGHKS and CDR2 YYEKEE (reference sequence). J was trimmed by 2 bases and V by 4 bases; bases with no gene match: 11. CDR3 in DNA: TGTGCCAGCAGCGCGCGCGGGACAGTCCCCAACTATGGCTACACCTTC. Its protein product is CASSARGTVPNYGYTF. The entire variable domain, with the rest obtained from reference TRBV5-5 and TRBJ1-2, is as follows: DAGVTQSPTHLIKTRGQQVTLRCSPISGHKSVSWYQQVLGQGPQFIFQYYEKEERGRGNFPDRFSARQFPNYSSELNVNALLLGDSALYLCASSARGTVPNYGYTFGSGTRLTVV.

This clone showed up just once. The V call is TRBV28, the J call TRBJ2-7; D unresolved. The CDR3 has 17 amino acids. Trimming took off 2 bases at V and 4 bases at J, with 21 bases between the two ends. Germline V CDR1 and CDR2: MDHEN, SYDVKM. The CDR3 sequence is CASSLIGQSPQRYEQYF. The CDR3 nucleotides are TGTGCCAGCAGTTTAATTGGGCAGAGCCCCCAACGATACGAGCAGTACTTC. Variable domain in full (rest from reference TRBV28 and TRBJ2-7): DVKVTQSSRYLVKRTGEKVFLECVQDMDHENMFWYRQDPGLGLRLIYFSYDVKMKEKGDIPEGYSVSREKKERFSLILESASTNQTSMYLCASSLIGQSPQRYEQYFGPGTRLTVT.

V is TRBV5-4 and J is TRBJ2-1; perhaps TRBD2 as D (5 bases). V lost 5 bases and J 2 bases, leaving 11 bases between the germline ends. CDR1 is SGHNT and CDR2 is YYREEE in the germline V gene (reference sequence). CDR3 length: 14 residues. CDR3 sequence reads: CASSNPGTYNEQFF. Here the CDR3 DNA reads TGTGCCAGCAGTAACCCCGGGACCTACAATGAGCAGTTCTTC. Supplemented by reference TRBV5-4 and TRBJ2-1, the full variable domain reads ETGVTQSPTHLIKTRGQQVTLRCSSQSGHNTVSWYQQALGQGPQFIFQYYREEENGRGNFPPRFSGLQFPNYSSELNVNALELDDSALYLCASSNPGTYNEQFFGPGTRLTVL.

The table lists this clone with a count of one. The V gene is TRBV11-2, the J gene TRBJ2-5; 11 nucleotides line up with TRBD2. This CDR3 region has 17 residues. Per germline, CDR1 SGHAT and CDR2 FQNNGV. V trimming: 1 base; J trimming: 1 base; junction bases outside the gene matches: 5. The chain's CDR3 is CASSLARLAGPQETQYF. The CDR3, as DNA: TGTGCCAGCAGCTTAGCCCGACTAGCGGGGCCCCAAGAGACCCAGTACTTC.

This rearrangement joins TRBV5-1 to TRBJ2-7; TRBD1 agrees at 11 bases. This CDR3 has 15 amino acids. Looked up from germline, CDR1 is SGHRS and CDR2 is YFSETQ. V was clipped by 4 bases and J by 1 base; unmatched bases: 4. CDR3 protein: CASSGGQGASYEQYF. DNA for the CDR3: TGCGCCAGCAGCGGAGGACAGGGGGCTTCCTACGAGCAGTACTTC.

The chain combines TRBV3-1 (or the pseudogene TRBV3-2) with TRBJ2-1; 7 bases match TRBD2. The CDR3 loop spans 16 amino acids. V shed 4 bases, J shed 6 bases, and the junction held 12 bases outside the gene matches. Germline CDR1 and CDR2: LGHDT and YNNKEL (reference sequence). CDR3 DNA sequence: TGTGCCAGCAGCCTCCTGACTAGCAGCCAGGGCAATGAGCAGTTCTTC. It translates to CASSLLTSSQGNEQFF.

The V and J genes are TRBV3-1 (or the pseudogene TRBV3-2) and TRBJ2-1; unclear D gene. This CDR3 spans 14 amino acids. Trimming cost V 1 base and J 4 bases, with 8 bases left between them. The V gene's germline CDR1 is LGHDT and CDR2 YNNKEL (reference sequence). CDR3 in DNA: TGTGCCAGCAGCCAAGGGTACCTATACAATGAGCAGTTCTTC. Amino acid sequence: CASSQGYLYNEQFF.

The chain carries TRBV30 and TRBJ1-2; 7 bases line up with TRBD1. The CDR3 totals 14 residues. Trimming removed 5 bases from V and 2 bases from J; junction bases left unmatched: 8. The germline V gene has CDR1 GTSNPN and CDR2 SVGIG (reference sequence). The DNA of the CDR3 is TGTGCCTGGCACAAGGACAGGCTGAACTATGGCTACACCTTC. Residues: CAWHKDRLNYGYTF.

The CDR3 bases are TGTGCCAGCAGCTTGGTAAACAGGGGGGAGAACTATGGCTACACCTTC. The encoded protein is CASSLVNRGENYGYTF. The chain combines TRBV5-6 with TRBJ1-2; 8 bases are shared with TRBD1. Germline assignment: CDR1 SGHDT and CDR2 YYEEEE. V lost 0 bases and J lost 2; bases outside the gene matches: 6. This CDR3 is 16 amino acids long.

The chain employs TRBV10-3 and TRBJ1-2; tentatively, D is TRBD1 (6 bases). V lost 2 bases and J 4 bases, leaving 14 bases between the germline ends. This CDR3 has 15 residues. CDR1 and CDR2 from the germline V gene are ENHRY and SYGVKD. The CDR3 DNA sequence: TGTGCCATCAGTGAGGGAACAGGGTTTGGCTATGGCTACACCTTC. Residues: CAISEGTGFGYGYTF.

The chain has TRBV29-1 and TRBJ1-2, with TRBD1 as a possible D gene (6 bases). Per the germline V gene, CDR1 is SQVTM and CDR2 is ANQGSEA. The CDR3 contains 11 residues. This chain's CDR3 is CTIGQSYGYTF. The CDR3 bases are TGCACCATCGGACAGTCCTATGGCTACACCTTC.

The CDR3 nucleotides are TGTGCCAGTAGTCAAAATCCCTATGTCGGTGAGCAGTTCTTC. Translation gives CASSQNPYVGEQFF. The rearrangement links TRBV19 to TRBJ2-1, with D hard to call. Trimming removed 5 bases from V and 9 bases from J, with 17 bases in between. This CDR3 contains 14 residues. In germline, CDR1 is LNHDA, CDR2 SQIVND (reference sequence).

The chain combines TRBV6-2 or TRBV6-3 with TRBJ2-5, with 8 positions matching TRBD2. V was clipped by 6 bases and J by 3 bases; unmatched bases: 12. The CDR3 consists of 16 residues. CDR1 and CDR2 (germline): MNHEY, SVGEGT. DNA for the CDR3: TGTGCCAGCAGCTTTCTCATTAGCGGGGTAAAAGAGACCCAGTACTTC. Residues: CASSFLISGVKETQYF.

This clone is a singleton in its sample. The gene calls are TRBV21-1 and TRBJ1-1; TRBD1 is the table's D call and was not checked against the DNA. TRBV21-1 is designated a pseudogene. The CDR3 is 15 residues long. The CDR3 DNA reads TGTGCCAGCAGCAAATTGTACACAGCGAACACTGAAGCTTTCTTT. Its protein is CASSKLYTANTEAFF.

Only one count was recorded for this clone. Mismatch with germline at one junction end may stem from a read error. The chain recombines TRBV5-1 with TRBJ2-5, with D perhaps TRBD2 (5 bases). The CDR3 is 13 residues long. Germline CDR1 and CDR2: SGHRS and YFSETQ. The CDR3 loop reads CATSLAGRETQYF. As DNA, the CDR3 is TGCGCCACCAGCTTGGCTGGGAGAGAGACCCAGTACTTC.

The V call is TRBV10-3, the J call TRBJ2-3; 8 nucleotides agree with TRBD1. The CDR3 extends over 17 amino acids. The germline V gene encodes CDR1 ENHRY and CDR2 SYGVKD. The J segment lost 1 base and the V segment lost 10 bases, leaving 16 bases of the junction unmatched. The CDR3 nucleotides are TGTGCCACCGTCTTTGCTACAGGGGGTCAACGCACAGATACGCAGTATTTT. The encoded protein is CATVFATGGQRTDTQYF.

The gene calls are TRBV20-1 and TRBJ2-1; 7 positions match TRBD2. V lost 3 bases and J lost 2; bases outside the gene matches: 10. CDR1 is DFQATT, CDR2 SNEGSKA, per germline (reference sequence). The CDR3 totals 16 residues. The CDR3 region has the DNA TGCAGTGCTAGTCGGTCTAGCGGACCTCCCTACAATGAGCAGTTCTTC. The encoded protein is CSASRSSGPPYNEQFF.

This clone is a singleton in its sample. V gene TRBV9 combines with J gene TRBJ2-5, with D hard to call. V lost 0 bases and J lost 1, with 4 bases in between. The CDR3 extends over 13 amino acids. Germline assignment: CDR1 SGDLS and CDR2 YYNGEE. The CDR3 sequence: CASSVEPQETQYF. The CDR3 nucleotides read TGTGCCAGCAGCGTAGAGCCCCAAGAGACCCAGTACTTC.

The gene calls are TRBV6-5 and TRBJ2-1, with D hard to call. The germline gives CDR1 MNHEY, CDR2 SVGAGI. The CDR3 sequence is 12 residues long. Trimming stripped 6 bases from V and 7 bases from J, with 10 bases between. The CDR3 protein is CASRRLENEQFF. The CDR3 DNA follows: TGTGCCAGCAGGCGACTTGAGAATGAGCAGTTCTTC.

For the CDR3, the DNA is TGTGCCAGCAGCGTAGCCGGGGGACAGCGGCCTCCGGATACGCAGTATTTT. It encodes CASSVAGGQRPPDTQYF. The chain employs TRBV9 and TRBJ2-3, with a possible D match to TRBD1 (7 bases). V shed 0 bases and J shed 6 bases, with 20 bases lying between them. Per germline, CDR1 SGDLS and CDR2 YYNGEE. This CDR3 spans 17 amino acids.

The chain has TRBV3-1 (or the pseudogene TRBV3-2) and TRBJ2-1, with a weak D call TRBD1 (6 bases). Germline assignment: CDR1 LGHDT and CDR2 YNNKEL (reference sequence). Trimming took off 5 bases at V and 2 bases at J, with 13 bases between the two ends. The CDR3 is 15 residues long. The CDR3 DNA reads TGTGCCAGCAGCTACCGACAGGTCACCTACAATGAGCAGTTCTTC. Protein sequence: CASSYRQVTYNEQFF.

This clone turned up a few times. J is TRBJ2-1 and V is TRBV19; 11 positions agree with TRBD2. This CDR3 spans 18 amino acids. V lost 3 bases and J lost 1; bases outside the gene matches: 8. Looked up from germline, CDR1 is LNHDA and CDR2 is SQIVND (reference sequence). The CDR3 DNA reads TGTGCCAGTAGTATCCGGACGGGACTAGCGGATTCCTACAATGAGCAGTTCTTC. Amino acids: CASSIRTGLADSYNEQFF.